The 27 T cell receptor beta chains presented below share a single source sample, sequenced in a study of cytomegalovirus exposure and HLA in healthy donors. 13 Jbeta primers and 60 Vbeta primers were used for the PCR. Method: immunoSEQ multiplex PCR; TCRdb's copy keeps in-frame clones and lacks some. The sample holds roughly 150,000 clones, around a tenth seen once. Sequencing was done on a sample of PBMCs. These receptors originate from a middle-aged man in good health and CMV-seronegative.

The CDR3 region has the DNA TGTGCCAGCAGCCCCGATCAGAAATATGGCTACACCTTC. Amino acids: CASSPDQKYGYTF. V and J are TRBV16 and TRBJ1-2; D ambiguous. Per the germline V gene, CDR1 is KGHSY and CDR2 is FQNENV. The CDR3 is 13 amino acids. V was clipped by 4 bases and J by 5 bases, with 11 bases between them.

The sample holds a few counts of this clone. The chain combines TRBV2 with TRBJ2-2; 11 bases fit TRBD2. After removal of 7 bases from V and 0 bases from J, the junction contained 4 bases not matched to a gene. Germline V gene sequence: CDR1 SNHLY, CDR2 FYNNEI. The CDR3 is 16 residues long. DNA of the CDR3: TGTGCCAGCACCCGTAGCGGGAGGGCGAACACCGGGGAGCTGTTTTTT. Its translation: CASTRSGRANTGELFF.

This clone was counted a few times. The CDR3 spells CASSKEALIWFF. The CDR3 DNA is TGCGCCAGCAGCAAAGAGGCCCTGATATGGTTCTTC. The chain has TRBV5-1 and TRBJ2-1; D not resolved. The V gene lost 4 bases and the J gene lost 15 bases, with 17 bases spanning the gap. The CDR3 extends over 12 amino acids. Per the germline V gene, CDR1 is SGHRS and CDR2 is YFSETQ.

In its sample, this clone was seen a few times. The chain uses TRBV6-1 and TRBJ1-2, with D hard to call. The CDR3 is 14 residues long. The V end was cut by 5 bases, the J end by 0 bases, with 10 bases between. CDR1 is MNHNS and CDR2 is SASEGT in the germline V gene. In DNA form, the CDR3 reads TGTGCCAGCAGTAAAAGCGGGACTAACTATGGCTACACCTTC. It specifies CASSKSGTNYGYTF.

This clone was seen only a few times. The chain uses TRBV2 and TRBJ1-5, with 7 bases identical to TRBD1. CDR3 size: 14 residues. CDR1 and CDR2 (germline): SNHLY, FYNNEI. Losses at the gene ends were 6 bases for V and 4 bases for J; bases not matched to a gene: 6. DNA of the CDR3: TGTGCCAGCAGGGGGGACAGCCCGAATCAGCCCCAGCATTTT. Translating it yields CASRGDSPNQPQHF.

This clone was seen more than once but under ten times. This chain joins TRBV7-6 and TRBJ2-2, with TRBD2 as a possible D gene (6 bases). This CDR3 is 15 amino acids long. Trimming pared 7 bases from V and 5 bases from J, leaving 17 bases between. Germline CDR1 and CDR2: SGHVS and FNYEAQ. This CDR3 reads CASTFSGVSTGELFF. The DNA for the CDR3 is TGTGCCAGCACCTTCTCGGGGGTTTCGACCGGGGAGCTGTTTTTT.

The V gene is TRBV19, the J gene TRBJ1-1; D ambiguous. V was shortened by 4 bases and J by 0 bases, with 12 bases between the two germline ends. The CDR3 totals 15 residues. Germline V CDR1 and CDR2: LNHDA, SQIVND (reference sequence). The CDR3 sequence is CASSTPGLLNTEAFF. The CDR3 region has the DNA TGTGCCAGTAGTACACCCGGACTGTTGAACACTGAAGCTTTCTTT.

The rearrangement links TRBV29-1 to TRBJ1-1; possible D gene TRBD1, 5 bases. CDR3 length: 14 amino acids. CDR1 is SQVTM and CDR2 is ANQGSEA in the germline V gene. V lost 7 bases, J lost 4 bases, and 19 bases lay in between. The CDR3: CSATTPERGTEAFF. CDR3 DNA: TGCAGCGCCACGACCCCGGAAAGGGGCACTGAAGCTTTCTTT.

The sample holds a few counts of this clone. The genes are TRBV6-4 and TRBJ2-1; 7 bases are shared with TRBD1. With 2 bases clipped from V and 6 bases from J, the junction kept 10 bases outside the gene matches. This CDR3 comprises 16 residues. Germline lookup yields CDR1 MRHNA and CDR2 SNTAGT. DNA for the CDR3: TGTGCCAGCAGTGACCTCGCTTACAGGGGTGGCAATGAGCAGTTCTTC. Translating it yields CASSDLAYRGGNEQFF.

The J gene is TRBJ1-1, the V gene TRBV6-1; a weak D match, TRBD1 (5 bases). This CDR3 contains 16 residues. Germline V gives CDR1 MNHNS, CDR2 SASEGT. Between the trimmed V and J ends, which lost 3 bases and 3 bases, there was a span of 17 bases. Here the CDR3 DNA reads TGTGCCAGCAGTGAGGAGACAGCCCGGTCGGACACTGAAGCTTTCTTT. This sequence encodes CASSEETARSDTEAFF.

This clone was detected only a few times. J is TRBJ2-7 and V is TRBV10-2, with a possible D match to TRBD1 (7 bases). The CDR3 covers 16 residues. Germline V gives CDR1 WSHSY, CDR2 SAAADI. Trimming cost V 0 bases and J 3 bases, with 15 bases left between them. The CDR3 spells CASSESRLRGDYEQYF. In DNA form, the CDR3 reads TGCGCCAGCAGTGAGTCGAGGCTCAGGGGGGACTACGAGCAGTACTTC.

This clone was counted a few times. This chain uses TRBV2 with TRBJ2-7; tentatively, D is TRBD1 (6 bases). Germline values: CDR1 SNHLY, CDR2 FYNNEI. Trimming removed 1 base from V and 2 bases from J, with 9 bases in between. The CDR3 totals 14 residues. CDR3 bases: TGTGCCAGCAGTGAAGGCAGGGGACCCTACGAGCAGTACTTC. Translated: CASSEGRGPYEQYF. The whole variable domain, filled in from reference TRBV2 and TRBJ2-7, reads EPEVTQTPSHQVTQMGQEVILRCVPISNHLYFYWYRQILGQKVEFLVSFYNNEISEKSEIFDDQFSVERPDGSNFTLKIRSTKLEDSAMYFCASSEGRGPYEQYFGPGTRLTVT.

The V gene is TRBV7-3, the J gene TRBJ2-3; TRBD2 matches 10 bases. CDR3 length: 14 amino acids. The V gene end was trimmed by 4 bases and the J gene end by 4 bases; junction bases not matched to a gene: 2. Looked up from germline, CDR1 is SGHTA and CDR2 is FQGTGA. In DNA form, the CDR3 reads TGTGCCAGCAGCTCCGGACTAGCGGCAGATACGCAGTATTTT. Amino acid sequence: CASSSGLAADTQYF.

In this sample, this clone turned up a few times. The gene calls are TRBV4-2 and TRBJ2-3; 8 nucleotides match TRBD2. V shed 7 bases, J shed 5 bases, and the junction held 8 bases outside the gene matches. The CDR3 is made up of 14 amino acids. The V gene's germline CDR1 is LGHNA and CDR2 YNFKEQ. CDR3 protein: CASNQAGAGDTQYF. CDR3 sequence (DNA): TGTGCCAGCAATCAAGCGGGAGCCGGAGATACGCAGTATTTT.

This clone was seen more than once but under ten times. The chain links TRBV5-1 to TRBJ1-1; possibly TRBD1 for D (6 bases). Trimming pared 4 bases from V and 4 bases from J, leaving 11 bases between. From germline, CDR1 is SGHRS and CDR2 YFSETQ. The CDR3 sequence is 13 residues long. CDR3 residues: CASSIKQGTEAFF. CDR3 sequence (DNA): TGCGCCAGCAGCATCAAACAGGGCACTGAAGCTTTCTTT.

The rearrangement links TRBV5-4 to TRBJ1-3; D gene ambiguous. Germline assignment: CDR1 SGHNT and CDR2 YYREEE (reference sequence). Trimming pared 0 bases from V and 2 bases from J, leaving 6 bases between. This CDR3 has 14 residues. The CDR3 loop is CASSLERAGNTIYF. The CDR3 nucleotides read TGTGCCAGCAGCTTGGAGCGGGCTGGAAACACCATATATTTT.

This clone has a handful of counts. The chain joins TRBV11-3 to TRBJ2-1, with TRBD2 matching 8 bases. Germline-derived CDR1 and CDR2 are SGHNT and YENEEA. The CDR3 is 13 residues long. The V and J ends lost 0 bases and 9 bases, in that order; junction bases with no gene match: 1. The CDR3, as DNA: TGTGCCAGCAGCTTAGATGCGGGGGGTGAGCAGTTCTTC. Translation gives CASSLDAGGEQFF.

This clone was seen only a few times. The chain joins TRBV30 to TRBJ2-5; D is uncertain. Germline assignment: CDR1 GTSNPN and CDR2 SVGIG (reference sequence). This CDR3 region has 15 residues. V was trimmed by 0 bases and J by 4 bases, leaving 15 bases between them. CDR3 bases: TGTGCCTGGAGTGTCTCGGGTGACCCCCTAGAGACCCAGTACTTC. Its translation: CAWSVSGDPLETQYF.

The sample holds a few counts of this clone. J is TRBJ2-7 and V is TRBV7-3, with D possibly TRBD2 on 5 matching bases. CDR1 and CDR2 (germline): SGHTA, FQGTGA. There are 14 residues in the CDR3. Trimming left V 5 bases short and J 2 bases short, with 13 bases between. CDR3 residues: CASSPGVRTYEQYF. CDR3 coding DNA: TGTGCCAGCAGCCCCGGGGTGCGAACCTACGAGCAGTACTTC.

The sample holds a few counts of this clone. This chain connects TRBV11-2 to TRBJ1-1; a possible D gene is TRBD1 (5 bases). Germline V gene sequence: CDR1 SGHAT, CDR2 FQNNGV. CDR3 length equals 13 residues. V was pared by 6 bases and J by 3 bases, with 11 bases between. In nucleotides, the CDR3 is TGTGCCAGCAGAGAGGCAGGGTACACTGAAGCTTTCTTT. Amino acids: CASREAGYTEAFF.

This clone has only a few counts. V is TRBV6-4 and J is TRBJ1-2; 7 nucleotides align to TRBD1. J was trimmed by 7 bases and V by 6 bases; bases with no gene match: 11. This CDR3 region has 14 residues. Germline loops: CDR1 MRHNA, CDR2 SNTAGT. CDR3 protein: CASRQLTGSGGYTF. CDR3 sequence (DNA): TGTGCCAGCAGACAATTGACAGGGTCGGGTGGCTACACCTTC.

As DNA, the CDR3 is TGTGCCAGCAGTAAACAGGGGGGGAACACTGAAGCTTTCTTT. Residues: CASSKQGGNTEAFF. The V gene is TRBV27, the J gene TRBJ1-1; 8 nucleotides align to TRBD1. The CDR3 is 14 amino acids. In germline, CDR1 is MNHEY, CDR2 SMNVEV (reference sequence). Trimming cost V 5 bases and J 1 base; bases outside gene matches: 3.

This clone was picked up a small number of times. The genes are TRBV1 and TRBJ2-5; the table's D call, TRBD2, was not checked against the DNA. TRBV1 is a documented pseudogene. The CDR3 length is 18 residues. CDR3 in amino acids: CTSSQAWGLAGDGETQYF. The CDR3 region has the DNA TGCACCAGCAGCCAAGCCTGGGGACTAGCGGGGGACGGGGAGACCCAGTACTTC.

This clone has more than one count but fewer than ten. The rearrangement uses TRBV29-1 and TRBJ2-7, with 7 bases identical to TRBD1. The germline V gene encodes CDR1 SQVTM and CDR2 ANQGSEA. The ends lost 7 bases at V and 4 bases at J; junction bases unmatched: 4. The CDR3 has 11 residues. The CDR3 loop reads CSGGQQYEQYF. In DNA form, the CDR3 reads TGCAGCGGGGGACAGCAGTACGAGCAGTACTTC.

This clone was counted only a few times. This chain joins TRBV25-1 and TRBJ2-7, with 10 nucleotides matching TRBD1. This CDR3 is built from 14 residues. Per the germline V gene, CDR1 is MGHDK and CDR2 is SYGVNS. V lost 6 bases, J lost 5 bases, and 7 bases stayed unmatched. CDR3 DNA sequence: TGTGCCAGCAGCGCTTCGGACAGGGGGGACGAGCAGTACTTC. This translates into CASSASDRGDEQYF.

The chain uses TRBV11-3 and TRBJ2-1; TRBD2 matches at 10 bases. V shed 5 bases, J shed 5 bases, and the junction held 6 bases outside the gene matches. CDR3 length equals 15 residues. Germline-derived CDR1 and CDR2 are SGHNT and YENEEA. CDR3 in DNA: TGTGCCAGCAGCCCACGGACTAGCGGACACAATGAGCAGTTCTTC. It specifies CASSPRTSGHNEQFF.

The rearrangement joins TRBV7-3 to TRBJ1-1; 11 bases fit TRBD1. CDR1 is SGHTA and CDR2 is FQGTGA in the germline V gene. CDR3 length: 13 residues. J was trimmed by 1 base and V by 8 bases; bases with no gene match: 0. The CDR3 loop reads CASGTGGNTEAFF. The CDR3 nucleotides are TGTGCCAGCGGGACAGGGGGGAACACTGAAGCTTTCTTT.